This entry lists 29 T cell receptor beta chains sequenced from one sample in a study of shared clonotypes between healthy human individuals. Profiled with immunoSEQ multiplex PCR; TCRdb holds only in-frame clones, not every one. The sample lists over a million clones, about 84% occurring once. Sequencing used memory CD4+ T cells from PBMCs. The sample's subset: CD45RA-negative fraction. The receptors were gathered from a man between 18 and 29 years old in good health. Some clones in this sample may be carry-over from other donors' samples.

The chain joins TRBV7-2 to TRBJ1-4; TRBD1 aligns across 9 bases. Germline V gives CDR1 SGHTA, CDR2 FQGNSA. With V trimmed by 5 bases and J by 8 bases, 6 bases remained unmatched. The CDR3 length is 14 residues. CDR3 in amino acids: CASSIQGAGEKLFF. As DNA, the CDR3 is TGTGCCAGCAGCATACAGGGGGCAGGGGAAAAACTGTTTTTT.

This clone came up once. This chain joins TRBV19 and TRBJ1-4; TRBD1 agrees at 10 bases. Germline V CDR1 and CDR2: LNHDA, SQIVND (reference sequence). The CDR3 loop spans 15 amino acids. Losses at the gene ends were 3 bases for V and 8 bases for J; bases not matched to a gene: 6. CDR3 region: CASSIFGTGEEKLFF. The CDR3 bases are TGTGCCAGTAGTATTTTTGGGACAGGGGAAGAAAAACTGTTTTTT.

The chain carries TRBV4-3 and TRBJ2-1; D not resolved. Germline V gives CDR1 LGHNA, CDR2 YSLEER. Trimming pared 4 bases from V and 6 bases from J, leaving 19 bases between. This CDR3 contains 16 residues. CDR3 in DNA: TGCGCCAGCAGCCCCTCTTTAGGCGGCTGGTTCAATGAGCAGTTCTTC. Protein product: CASSPSLGGWFNEQFF.

J is TRBJ2-1 and V is TRBV5-4; 9 bases align to TRBD2. CDR1 is SGHNT and CDR2 is YYREEE in the germline V gene (reference sequence). The CDR3 loop spans 15 amino acids. V lost 0 bases to trimming and J lost 8 bases; unmatched junction nucleotides: 6. CDR3 in DNA: TGTGCCAGCAGCTTGGAAAGCGGGAGGAGTGATGAGCAGTTCTTC. Protein: CASSLESGRSDEQFF.

The chain has TRBV6-1 and TRBJ2-7; 7 positions agree with TRBD2. V was clipped by 6 bases and J by 2 bases; unmatched bases: 10. CDR3 size: 15 residues. CDR1 and CDR2 (germline): MNHNS, SASEGT. CDR3 loop: CASSLGGSRTYEQYF. The CDR3 bases are TGTGCCAGCAGCCTGGGGGGGAGTAGGACCTACGAGCAGTACTTC.

This rearrangement joins TRBV9 to TRBJ1-4, with 9 bases aligning to TRBD1. The germline V gene has CDR1 SGDLS and CDR2 YYNGEE. The CDR3 is 15 residues long. Trimming removed 0 bases from V and 5 bases from J; junction bases left unmatched: 2. CDR3 sequence (DNA): TGTGCCAGCAGCGTAGCAGGACAGGGGAATGAAAAACTGTTTTTT. Its protein product is CASSVAGQGNEKLFF.

This rearrangement joins TRBV28 to TRBJ1-1; TRBD1 is a possible D gene (5 bases). The germline CDR1 and CDR2 sequences are MDHEN and SYDVKM. The CDR3 is 14 residues long. Trimming pared 2 bases from V and 5 bases from J, leaving 12 bases between. The CDR3 bases are TGTGCCAGCAGTTTAAGCGGGGCAGGGACTGAAGCTTTCTTT. Amino acid sequence: CASSLSGAGTEAFF.

This chain uses TRBV6-1 with TRBJ2-5; 10 nucleotides line up with TRBD1. J lost 2 bases, V lost 5 bases, and 5 bases had no gene match. The germline gives CDR1 MNHNS, CDR2 SASEGT. The CDR3 length is 15 residues. The CDR3 coding sequence is TGTGCCAGCAGTAACCGGGACAGGGGTCAAGAGACCCAGTACTTC. Protein sequence: CASSNRDRGQETQYF.

The rearrangement joins TRBV29-1 to TRBJ2-7; 16 nucleotides line up with TRBD2. The CDR3 extends over 16 amino acids. Trimming cost V 6 bases and J 4 bases; bases outside gene matches: 9. Per the germline V gene, CDR1 is SQVTM and CDR2 is ANQGSEA. The CDR3: CSVAPGLAGGGYEQYF. Here the CDR3 DNA reads TGCAGCGTCGCCCCGGGACTAGCGGGAGGGGGGTACGAGCAGTACTTC.

The chain is built from TRBV28 and TRBJ2-4, with 8 bases that match TRBD2. Trimming took 3 bases from V and 9 from J; bases not matched to a gene: 7. The CDR3 runs to 14 residues. Germline values: CDR1 MDHEN, CDR2 SYDVKM. CDR3 amino acids: CASSLGAGDRIQYF. The CDR3 DNA reads TGTGCCAGCAGTTTGGGAGCGGGAGATCGCATTCAGTACTTC. Combining the CDR3 with reference TRBV28 and TRBJ2-4 gives the whole variable domain DVKVTQSSRYLVKRTGEKVFLECVQDMDHENMFWYRQDPGLGLRLIYFSYDVKMKEKGDIPEGYSVSREKKERFSLILESASTNQTSMYLCASSLGAGDRIQYFGAGTRLSVL.

This clone was recorded once. The chain uses TRBV11-3 and TRBJ1-1; D perhaps matches TRBD1 (5 bases). CDR3 length: 14 residues. Trimming cost V 1 base and J 6 bases, with 12 bases left between them. CDR1 and CDR2 from the germline V gene are SGHNT and YENEEA. CDR3 DNA sequence: TGTGCCAGCAGCTTAGTGGCTCAGGGCGCTGAAGCTTTCTTT. It encodes CASSLVAQGAEAFF.

In its sample, this clone was seen a few times. The V gene is TRBV11-2, the J gene TRBJ2-2; 7 bases map to TRBD2. The junction had 5 bases not matched to a gene; V was cut back by 5 bases and J by 2 bases. The CDR3 is 15 amino acids. CDR1 SGHAT and CDR2 FQNNGV come from the germline V gene. CDR3 loop: CASSVLAYNTGELFF. CDR3 DNA sequence: TGTGCCAGCAGCGTACTAGCGTACAACACCGGGGAGCTGTTTTTT.

The chain is built from TRBV29-1 and TRBJ2-4; D perhaps matches TRBD1 (5 bases). Trimming removed 6 bases from V and 7 bases from J, with 16 bases in between. From germline, CDR1 is SQVTM and CDR2 ANQGSEA. This CDR3 region has 13 residues. CDR3 bases: TGCAGCGTGATGACAGCTCAACGGAACATTCAGTACTTC. It codes for CSVMTAQRNIQYF.

This rearrangement joins TRBV5-8 to TRBJ2-1; D gene unclear. V was shortened by 3 bases and J by 0 bases, with 13 bases between the two germline ends. Germline CDR1 reads SGHTS; CDR2 reads YDEGEE. The length of the CDR3 is 16 residues. CDR3 sequence reads: CASSSRLPSSYNEQFF. The CDR3 DNA reads as TGTGCCAGCAGCTCCCGATTACCGAGCTCCTACAATGAGCAGTTCTTC.

This clone was found once. A much larger clone sits a single nucleotide away, making a read error possible. The chain has TRBV30 and TRBJ2-5, with D possibly matching TRBD2 (6 bases). CDR3 length equals 15 residues. CDR1 and CDR2 (germline): GTSNPN, SVGIG (reference sequence). The CDR3 loop reads CAWGPGRGLQGTQYF. DNA for the CDR3: TGTGCCTGGGGTCCCGGGCGGGGATTGCAAGGGACCCAGTACTTC.

This clone occurred a few times. The chain uses TRBV27 and TRBJ2-3; the D is unclear. The CDR3 sequence is 15 residues long. V shed 2 bases and J shed 0 bases, with 9 bases lying between them. Germline V lookup: CDR1 MNHEY, CDR2 SMNVEV (reference sequence). CDR3 DNA sequence: TGTGCCAGCAGTTTAGTACGACCCAGCACAGATACGCAGTATTTT. Protein: CASSLVRPSTDTQYF.

The chain has TRBV15 and TRBJ2-5; no firm D call. Germline lookup yields CDR1 LNHNV and CDR2 YYDKDF (reference sequence). V was clipped by 1 base and J by 3 bases, with 3 bases between them. CDR3 length: 12 amino acids. Written as DNA, the CDR3 is TGTGCCACCAGCAGAGCAAAAGAGACCCAGTACTTC. As protein: CATSRAKETQYF. The variable domain in full, completed from reference TRBV15 and TRBJ2-5, reads DAMVIQNPRYQVTQFGKPVTLSCSQTLNHNVMYWYQQKSSQAPKLLFHYYDKDFNNEADTPDNFQSRRPNTSFCFLDIRSPGLGDTAMYLCATSRAKETQYFGPGTRLLVL.

The chain is built from TRBV29-1 and TRBJ2-7; no definite D call. The V and J ends lost 7 bases and 2 bases respectively, with 18 bases between them. The CDR3 is made up of 14 amino acids. The germline gives CDR1 SQVTM, CDR2 ANQGSEA. The CDR3 sequence: CSALGSPHAYEQYF. The CDR3 region has the DNA TGCAGCGCCTTAGGGTCACCCCATGCCTACGAGCAGTACTTC.

V usage is TRBV2 and J usage is TRBJ2-1, with unresolved D. V shed 6 bases and J shed 8 bases, with 17 bases lying between them. The CDR3 totals 14 residues. Germline V gene data show CDR1 as SNHLY and CDR2 as FYNNEI. As DNA, the CDR3 is TGTGCCAGCAGCGCCCAGTGGGGATGGGATGAGCAGTTCTTC. It codes for CASSAQWGWDEQFF.

This rearrangement joins TRBV13 to TRBJ2-7, with D possibly called TRBD1 or TRBD2 (6 bases each). This CDR3 has 15 amino acids. Germline V CDR1 and CDR2: PRHDT, FYEKMQ (reference sequence). V shed 5 bases and J shed 7 bases, with 21 bases lying between them. CDR3 sequence (DNA): TGTGCCAGCAGCCCACGGACAGTGGGGGGAGGAGAGCAGTACTTC. Its protein is CASSPRTVGGGEQYF.

Concerning this clone: With only one base between it and a far larger clone, this is likely a read error. The rearrangement joins TRBV7-9 to TRBJ1-3, with D uncertain. The CDR3 runs 15 residues. In germline, CDR1 is SEHNR, CDR2 FQNEAQ (reference sequence). V gave up 11 bases and J gave up 0 bases, with 17 bases separating them. CDR3 protein: CAVAGGRFSGNTIYF. CDR3 DNA sequence: TGTGCCGTGGCCGGAGGTCGGTTCTCTGGAAACACCATATATTTT.

V and J are TRBV30 and TRBJ2-5, with D tentatively TRBD1 (5 bases). The CDR3 is made up of 14 amino acids. CDR1 and CDR2 (germline): GTSNPN, SVGIG (reference sequence). The V end was cut by 0 bases, the J end by 3 bases, with 11 bases between. CDR3 coding DNA: TGTGCCTGGAGTGTACTTTTCAGGGAAGAGACCCAGTACTTC. This translates into CAWSVLFREETQYF.

This clone has ten or more counts. The rearrangement links TRBV7-6 to TRBJ2-5; the match to TRBD2 covers 12 bases. Germline CDR1 SGHVS, CDR2 FNYEAQ. This CDR3 spans 16 amino acids. The ends lost 4 bases at V and 2 bases at J; junction bases unmatched: 5. The CDR3 DNA follows: TGTGCCAGCAGCTGGGGGACTAGCGGGCAACAAGAGACCCAGTACTTC. The encoded protein is CASSWGTSGQQETQYF.

This clone has more than one count but fewer than ten. The chain is built from TRBV7-2 and TRBJ1-5, with D perhaps TRBD1 (6 bases). This CDR3 contains 13 residues. The germline V gene encodes CDR1 SGHTA and CDR2 FQGNSA. Trimming took 3 bases from V and 6 from J, leaving 9 bases between them. CDR3 DNA sequence: TGTGCCAGCAGCTTTACAGGGTCTCAGCCCCAGCATTTT. Its protein product is CASSFTGSQPQHF.

The chain links TRBV4-2 to TRBJ2-1, with TRBD2 matching 9 bases. The CDR3 has 20 residues. With 5 bases clipped from V and 6 bases from J, the junction kept 23 bases outside the gene matches. CDR1 is LGHNA, CDR2 YNFKEQ, per germline. The CDR3 loop reads CASSTFARGAVLAGRNEQFF. CDR3 DNA sequence: TGTGCCAGCAGCACATTCGCTCGGGGGGCCGTTCTAGCGGGACGCAATGAGCAGTTCTTC.

The chain links TRBV7-3 to TRBJ2-1, with 7 bases identical to TRBD2. CDR1 SGHTA and CDR2 FQGTGA come from the germline V gene. The CDR3 runs to 14 residues. V lost 2 bases and J lost 7; bases outside the gene matches: 5. This chain's CDR3 is CASSLLADPNEQFF. As DNA, the CDR3 is TGTGCCAGCAGCTTACTAGCGGACCCTAATGAGCAGTTCTTC.

CDR3 loop: CASSRSPGANVLTF. CDR3 nucleotides: TGCGCCAGCAGCCGATCCCCTGGGGCCAACGTCCTGACTTTC. V is TRBV4-3 and J is TRBJ2-6; D is unclear. The CDR3 length is 14 residues. The V end was cut by 4 bases, the J end by 2 bases, with 6 bases between. The V gene's germline CDR1 is LGHNA and CDR2 YSLEER.

This clone was seen more than once but under ten times. The chain combines TRBV12-5 with TRBJ2-2; the D is unclear. Germline V gene data show CDR1 as LGHNT and CDR2 as FRNRAP. This CDR3 spans 13 amino acids. Trimming took off 4 bases at V and 6 bases at J, with 9 bases between the two ends. In DNA, the CDR3 is TGTGCTAGTGGTTCCGACCCCGCCGGGGAGCTGTTTTTT. Translation: CASGSDPAGELFF.

As DNA, the CDR3 is TGTGCCAGCAGTCCGCAAACTAGCGGCCTTAAGTATTTT. This translates into CASSPQTSGLKYF. The chain joins TRBV28 to TRBJ2-3; TRBD2 matches at 8 bases. The junction had 11 bases not matched to a gene; V was cut back by 5 bases and J by 13 bases. The CDR3 runs 13 residues. CDR1 and CDR2 from the germline V gene are MDHEN and SYDVKM.